This TCR beta chain was obtained from a study of cytomegalovirus exposure and HLA in healthy donors. With 60 Vbeta and 13 Jbeta primers, the PCR was carried out. The protocol was immunoSEQ multiplex PCR, while the TCRdb copy is restricted to in-frame clones and leaves out a portion. The specimen's table records over 100,000 clones. The germline gives CDR1 KGHSH, CDR2 LQKENI. V lost 2 bases, J lost 0 bases, and 13 bases lay in between. CDR3 length: 16 residues. The sequence was collected from a man younger than 40 in good health and CMV-seronegative. This rearrangement joins TRBV18 to TRBJ1-1; D is undetermined. Sequences were obtained from PBMCs. CDR3 in amino acids: CASSPVRRVVNTEAFF. Written as DNA, the CDR3 is TGTGCCAGCTCACCAGTTCGGAGGGTGGTGAACACTGAAGCTTTCTTT.